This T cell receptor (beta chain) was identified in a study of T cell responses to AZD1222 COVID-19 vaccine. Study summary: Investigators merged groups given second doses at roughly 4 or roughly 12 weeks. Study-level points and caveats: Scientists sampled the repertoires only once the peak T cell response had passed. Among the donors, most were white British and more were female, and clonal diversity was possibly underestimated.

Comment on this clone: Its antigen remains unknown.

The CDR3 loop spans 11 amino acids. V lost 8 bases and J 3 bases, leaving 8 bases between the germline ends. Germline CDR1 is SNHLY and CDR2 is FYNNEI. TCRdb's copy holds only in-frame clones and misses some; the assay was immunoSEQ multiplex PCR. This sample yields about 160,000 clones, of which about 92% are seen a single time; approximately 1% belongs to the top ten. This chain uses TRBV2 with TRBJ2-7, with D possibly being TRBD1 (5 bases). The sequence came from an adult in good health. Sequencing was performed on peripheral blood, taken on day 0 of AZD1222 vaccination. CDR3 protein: CASSQGYEQYF. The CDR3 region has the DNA TGTGCCAGCTCCCAGGGCTACGAGCAGTACTTC. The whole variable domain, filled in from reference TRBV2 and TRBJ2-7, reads EPEVTQTPSHQVTQMGQEVILRCVPISNHLYFYWYRQILGQKVEFLVSFYNNEISEKSEIFDDQFSVERPDGSNFTLKIRSTKLEDSAMYFCASSQGYEQYFGPGTRLTVT.